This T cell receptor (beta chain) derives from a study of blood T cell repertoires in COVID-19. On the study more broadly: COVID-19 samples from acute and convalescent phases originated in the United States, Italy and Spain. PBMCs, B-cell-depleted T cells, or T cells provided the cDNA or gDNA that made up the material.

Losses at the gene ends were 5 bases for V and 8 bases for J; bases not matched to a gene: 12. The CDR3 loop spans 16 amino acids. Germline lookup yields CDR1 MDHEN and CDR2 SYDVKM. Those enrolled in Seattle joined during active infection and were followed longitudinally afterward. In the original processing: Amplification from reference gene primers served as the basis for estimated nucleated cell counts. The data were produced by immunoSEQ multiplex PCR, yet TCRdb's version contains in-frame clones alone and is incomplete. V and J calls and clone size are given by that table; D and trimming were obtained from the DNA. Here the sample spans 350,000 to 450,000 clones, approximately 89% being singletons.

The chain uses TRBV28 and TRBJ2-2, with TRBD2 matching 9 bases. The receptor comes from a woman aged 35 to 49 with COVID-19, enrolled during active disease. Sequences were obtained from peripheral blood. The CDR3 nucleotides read TGTGCCAGCAGTCTCTCGCTGGCGGGAGGGGTGGGGGAGCTGTTTTTT. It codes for CASSLSLAGGVGELFF.